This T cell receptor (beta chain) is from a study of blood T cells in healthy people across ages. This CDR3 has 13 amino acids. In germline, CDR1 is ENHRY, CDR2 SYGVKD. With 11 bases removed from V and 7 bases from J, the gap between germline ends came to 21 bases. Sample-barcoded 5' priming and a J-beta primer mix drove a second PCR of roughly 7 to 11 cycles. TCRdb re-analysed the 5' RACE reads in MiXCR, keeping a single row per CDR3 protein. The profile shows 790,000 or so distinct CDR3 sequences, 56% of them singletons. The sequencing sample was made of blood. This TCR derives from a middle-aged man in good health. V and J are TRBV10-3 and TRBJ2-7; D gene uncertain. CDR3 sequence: CACATFPYNEQYF. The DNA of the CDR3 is TGTGCCTGCGCAACCTTCCCATACAATGAGCAGTACTTC.